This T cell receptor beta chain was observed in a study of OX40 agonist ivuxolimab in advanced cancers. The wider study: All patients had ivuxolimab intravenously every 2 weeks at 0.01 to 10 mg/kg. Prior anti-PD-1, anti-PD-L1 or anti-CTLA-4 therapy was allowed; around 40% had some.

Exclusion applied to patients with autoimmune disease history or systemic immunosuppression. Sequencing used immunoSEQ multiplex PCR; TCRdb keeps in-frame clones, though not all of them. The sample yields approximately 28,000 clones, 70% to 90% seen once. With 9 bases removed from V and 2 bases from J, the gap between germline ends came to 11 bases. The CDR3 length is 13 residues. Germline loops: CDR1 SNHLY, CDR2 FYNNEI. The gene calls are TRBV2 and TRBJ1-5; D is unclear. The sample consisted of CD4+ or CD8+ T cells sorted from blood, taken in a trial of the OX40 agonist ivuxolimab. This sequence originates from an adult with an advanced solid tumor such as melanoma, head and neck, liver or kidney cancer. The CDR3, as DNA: TGTGCCAGTCAAGGGATGCGCAATCAGCCCCAGCATTTT. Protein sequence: CASQGMRNQPQHF.